The next 32 T cell receptor beta chains were all read from a single sample in a study of identical twins. TCRdb fed the 5' RACE reads into MiXCR, producing one record per CDR3 protein. The sample has around 490,000 distinct CDR3 sequences, roughly an eighth seen once. A further study also used this sample, focusing on yellow fever vaccine responses in identical twins.

Sample: CD4+ T cells sorted from blood. The receptors derive from a woman aged 18-30 years in good health.

This chain joins TRBV2 and TRBJ2-1; 10 bases agree with TRBD2. This CDR3 is 15 amino acids long. Trimming cost V 4 bases and J 6 bases; bases outside gene matches: 6. CDR1 is SNHLY, CDR2 FYNNEI, per germline. CDR3 DNA sequence: TGTGCCAGCAGTGTCTCTAGCGGGAGTGGCAATGAGCAGTTCTTC. It encodes CASSVSSGSGNEQFF.

This clonotype was observed a handful of times. The chain carries TRBV2 and TRBJ2-5; 9 bases are a match to TRBD2. This CDR3 spans 15 amino acids. Germline loops: CDR1 SNHLY, CDR2 FYNNEI. V shed 4 bases, J shed 2 bases, and the junction held 5 bases outside the gene matches. In DNA form, the CDR3 reads TGTGCCAGCAGTGTGAATAGCGGGGGACAAGAGACCCAGTACTTC. Its protein is CASSVNSGGQETQYF.

The V call is TRBV20-1, the J call TRBJ2-1, with TRBD2 matching 8 bases. CDR3 length: 15 residues. Germline CDR1 DFQATT, CDR2 SNEGSKA (reference sequence). The V and J ends lost 0 bases and 10 bases, in that order; junction bases with no gene match: 11. The CDR3 DNA reads TGCAGTGCTAGAGATCCGAGCGGGAGTACAAAGGAGCAGTTCTTC. This translates into CSARDPSGSTKEQFF.

The rearrangement links TRBV3-1 to TRBJ2-7, with TRBD2 matching over 7 bases. The CDR3 has 15 amino acids. Germline assignment: CDR1 LGHDT and CDR2 YNNKEL (reference sequence). Trimming cost V 0 bases and J 3 bases; bases outside gene matches: 5. The CDR3 nucleotides read TGTGCCAGCAGCCAAGATGCGGGAGCGGACTACGAGCAGTACTTC. Protein: CASSQDAGADYEQYF.

The chain joins TRBV6-5 to TRBJ1-2; D is undetermined. Germline CDR1 and CDR2: MNHEY and SVGAGI. V was cut by 6 bases and J by 6 bases, with 8 bases left in between. This CDR3 comprises 11 residues. In DNA, the CDR3 is TGTGCCAGCAGCACACAAAATGGCTACACCTTC. It translates to CASSTQNGYTF.

This clonotype was found a few times. The junction does not match germline at one end; this may be a read error. The chain combines TRBV30 with TRBJ1-3; maybe TRBD1 (5 bases). This CDR3 has 15 amino acids. Per the germline V gene, CDR1 is GTSNPN and CDR2 is SVGIG (reference sequence). CDR3 in amino acids: CAWSVQGTSGNAIYF. As DNA, the CDR3 is TGTGCCTGGAGTGTACAAGGGACTTCTGGAAACGCCATATATTTT.

This clonotype was seen only a few times. The V gene is TRBV7-2, the J gene TRBJ2-2; the match to TRBD1 covers 9 bases. Germline CDR1 reads SGHTA; CDR2 reads FQGNSA. CDR3 length equals 16 residues. V shed 0 bases and J 5 bases; nucleotides not matched to a gene: 4. The CDR3 nucleotides are TGTGCCAGCAGCTTAGCGTGGGACAGGGTAACCGGGGAGCTGTTTTTT. Translation: CASSLAWDRVTGELFF.

There are a few counts of this clonotype. The chain has TRBV7-9 and TRBJ2-5; possibly TRBD1 or TRBD2 for D (6 bases each). Deletions cut 4 bases from V and 2 bases from J, with 14 bases between. CDR1 is SEHNR and CDR2 is FQNEAQ in the germline V gene (reference sequence). This CDR3 has 15 residues. In DNA, the CDR3 is TGTGCCAGCAGCTCCTATGGGGGGCCGCAAGAGACCCAGTACTTC. Translation gives CASSSYGGPQETQYF.

This chain connects TRBV2 to TRBJ2-7; weak D call: TRBD1 (6 bases). This CDR3 region has 13 residues. V shed 6 bases and J shed 7 bases, with 16 bases lying between them. CDR1 and CDR2 (germline): SNHLY, FYNNEI. CDR3 DNA: TGTGCCAGCAGAAAACAGGGATTGGGGGAGCAGTACTTC. This gives the protein CASRKQGLGEQYF. Full variable domain (remainder filled in from reference TRBV2 and TRBJ2-7): EPEVTQTPSHQVTQMGQEVILRCVPISNHLYFYWYRQILGQKVEFLVSFYNNEISEKSEIFDDQFSVERPDGSNFTLKIRSTKLEDSAMYFCASRKQGLGEQYFGPGTRLTVT.

This clonotype was seen a few times. The chain combines TRBV28 with TRBJ2-3; a weak D match, TRBD2 (5 bases). CDR3 length equals 15 residues. V dropped 2 bases and J dropped 4 bases, with 13 bases sitting between them. The germline CDR1 and CDR2 sequences are MDHEN and SYDVKM. The CDR3: CASSLAESRADTQYF. The CDR3 DNA is TGTGCCAGCAGTTTAGCCGAATCGAGGGCAGATACGCAGTATTTT. The full variable domain, completed using reference TRBV28 and TRBJ2-3, is DVKVTQSSRYLVKRTGEKVFLECVQDMDHENMFWYRQDPGLGLRLIYFSYDVKMKEKGDIPEGYSVSREKKERFSLILESASTNQTSMYLCASSLAESRADTQYFGPGTRLTVL.

V gene TRBV2 combines with J gene TRBJ1-2, with 7 bases lining up with TRBD1. Germline V gives CDR1 SNHLY, CDR2 FYNNEI. CDR3 size: 14 residues. The ends lost 6 bases at V and 1 base at J; junction bases unmatched: 5. The chain's CDR3 is CASSDRVINYGYTF. CDR3 nucleotide sequence: TGTGCCAGCAGCGACAGGGTCATTAACTATGGCTACACCTTC. Drawing the rest from reference TRBV2 and TRBJ1-2, the complete variable domain is EPEVTQTPSHQVTQMGQEVILRCVPISNHLYFYWYRQILGQKVEFLVSFYNNEISEKSEIFDDQFSVERPDGSNFTLKIRSTKLEDSAMYFCASSDRVINYGYTFGSGTRLTVV.

This clonotype was detected ten times or more. The V call is TRBV5-5, the J call TRBJ2-5; tentative D call: TRBD1 (6 bases). This CDR3 is 13 amino acids long. V lost 2 bases to trimming and J lost 2 bases, with 7 bases between them. Germline CDR1 and CDR2: SGHKS and YYEKEE (reference sequence). The CDR3 DNA follows: TGTGCCAGCAGCTTCCAGGGGCAAGAGACCCAGTACTTC. Protein: CASSFQGQETQYF.

This chain uses TRBV18 with TRBJ2-7; perhaps D is TRBD1 or TRBD2 (6 bases each). The germline V gene encodes CDR1 KGHSH and CDR2 LQKENI. The CDR3 consists of 15 residues. V gave up 1 base and J gave up 3 bases, with 13 bases separating them. CDR3 sequence (DNA): TGTGCCAGCTCACCACAACCGGGGGCATTCTACGAGCAGTACTTC. This codes for CASSPQPGAFYEQYF.

V and J are TRBV28 and TRBJ2-7; 11 positions agree with TRBD2. The V segment lost 4 bases and the J segment 4 bases; nucleotides outside the gene matches: 9. The CDR3 contains 16 residues. Germline CDR1 is MDHEN and CDR2 is SYDVKM. The CDR3 sequence is CASSSATSGSLYEQYF. The CDR3, as DNA: TGTGCCAGCAGTTCCGCAACTAGCGGGAGTTTGTACGAGCAGTACTTC.

This clonotype has only a few counts. The chain combines TRBV10-3 with TRBJ1-2, with 10 bases matching TRBD1. The CDR3 has 14 residues. J was trimmed by 6 bases and V by 5 bases; bases with no gene match: 6. Germline assignment: CDR1 ENHRY and CDR2 SYGVKD. CDR3: CAISSTGGRDGYTF. In nucleotides, the CDR3 is TGTGCCATCAGTTCGACAGGGGGCCGGGATGGCTACACCTTC.

The genes are TRBV20-1 and TRBJ2-5; D tentatively fits TRBD1 or TRBD2 (5 bases each). Germline V gives CDR1 DFQATT, CDR2 SNEGSKA (reference sequence). Trimming stripped 3 bases from V and 3 bases from J, with 8 bases between. This CDR3 is built from 12 residues. The CDR3 loop is CSASGAKETQYF. As DNA, the CDR3 is TGCAGTGCTAGCGGGGCGAAAGAGACCCAGTACTTC.

The rearrangement joins TRBV5-1 to TRBJ2-2; 9 bases line up with TRBD1. Trimming removed 5 bases from V and 5 bases from J; junction bases left unmatched: 4. This CDR3 is built from 14 residues. Germline CDR1 reads SGHRS; CDR2 reads YFSETQ. As DNA, the CDR3 is TGCGCCAGCAGGCGGACAGGGGAAACCGGGGAGCTGTTTTTT. This encodes CASRRTGETGELFF.

To note about this clonotype: Since a much larger clone is just one base distant, this may be a read error. This sequence joins TRBV12-3 or TRBV12-4 and TRBJ2-1; 7 bases are shared with TRBD2. The CDR3 is made up of 14 amino acids. The CDR3 nucleotides read TGTGCCAGCGTCGGGGGACTACTTCACAATGAGCAGATCTTC. The encoded protein is CASVGGLLHNEQIF.

This chain joins TRBV27 and TRBJ2-5; the D call may be TRBD1 or TRBD2 (5 bases each). The germline V gene has CDR1 MNHEY and CDR2 SMNVEV (reference sequence). CDR3 length equals 15 residues. V was shortened by 3 bases and J by 7 bases, with 18 bases between the two germline ends. The CDR3 DNA sequence: TGTGCCAGCAGTTTCGGGGCCTCGGGATTAGGGACCCAGTACTTC. Translation: CASSFGASGLGTQYF.

The chain carries TRBV21-1 and TRBJ1-6. TRBV21-1 is recorded as a pseudogene. The length of the CDR3 is 15 residues. This CDR3 is CVPLRGCSYNSPLHF. In DNA form, the CDR3 reads TGTGTCCCGCTCCGGGGGTGCTCCTATAATTCACCCCTCCACTTT.

This clonotype has more than one count but fewer than ten. The rearrangement links TRBV7-9 to TRBJ2-4; maybe TRBD2 (5 bases). CDR3 length: 16 amino acids. Germline V lookup: CDR1 SEHNR, CDR2 FQNEAQ (reference sequence). Trimming removed 0 bases at V and 5 bases at J, with 14 bases between. DNA for the CDR3: TGTGCCAGCAGCTTAGCGGACGGACTTGGGGAAAACATTCAGTACTTC. It yields the protein CASSLADGLGENIQYF. The variable domain in full, completed from reference TRBV7-9 and TRBJ2-4, reads DTGVSQNPRHKITKRGQNVTFRCDPISEHNRLYWYRQTLGQGPEFLTYFQNEAQLEKSRLLSDRFSAERPKGSFSTLEIQRTEQGDSAMYLCASSLADGLGENIQYFGAGTRLSVL.

This clonotype was observed once. This rearrangement joins TRBV2 to TRBJ2-7, with a tentative D call TRBD1 (6 bases). Trimming shortened V by 3 bases and J by 2 bases, and 8 bases separated the two germline ends. Germline CDR1 and CDR2: SNHLY and FYNNEI. There are 13 residues in the CDR3. The CDR3 protein is CASSDGTTYEQYF. In DNA form, the CDR3 reads TGTGCCAGCAGTGACGGGACAACCTACGAGCAGTACTTC.

This clonotype was recorded at least ten times. The chain employs TRBV20-1 and TRBJ2-7; 7 bases are shared with TRBD2. The CDR3 runs 12 residues. V was pared by 3 bases and J by 4 bases, with 3 bases of the junction left unmatched. CDR1 is DFQATT and CDR2 is SNEGSKA in the germline V gene (reference sequence). CDR3 amino acids: CSASGRRYEQYF. CDR3 sequence (DNA): TGCAGTGCTAGCGGGAGGAGGTACGAGCAGTACTTC.

This clonotype was detected only a few times. V and J are TRBV18 and TRBJ2-7, with a weak D call TRBD2 (6 bases). V was cut by 3 bases and J by 2 bases, with 11 bases left in between. Germline loops: CDR1 KGHSH, CDR2 LQKENI. The CDR3 contains 14 residues. CDR3 loop: CASSPGLTTYEQYF. The CDR3 bases are TGTGCCAGCTCACCCGGACTAACCACCTACGAGCAGTACTTC.

The V and J genes are TRBV5-1 and TRBJ1-1, with a weak D call TRBD1 (5 bases). CDR1 is SGHRS, CDR2 YFSETQ, per germline. V was trimmed by 5 bases and J by 4 bases, leaving 12 bases between them. This CDR3 comprises 13 residues. The CDR3 region has the DNA TGCGCCAGCAGTTTCCTAAGGGGCACTGAAGCTTTCTTT. The encoded protein is CASSFLRGTEAFF.

This clonotype appeared a few times. The chain carries TRBV7-2 and TRBJ2-1; TRBD2 aligns across 12 bases. J lost 14 bases, V lost 6 bases, and 8 bases had no gene match. The CDR3 consists of 13 residues. Germline V gives CDR1 SGHTA, CDR2 FQGNSA. Written as DNA, the CDR3 is TGTGCCAGCAGATCCCTAGCGGGGGGGCGGGAGTTCTTC. It yields the protein CASRSLAGGREFF.

A few counts support this clonotype. The V call is TRBV5-5, the J call TRBJ2-2, with 8 bases matching TRBD2. Germline CDR1 reads SGHKS; CDR2 reads YYEKEE (reference sequence). There are 15 residues in the CDR3. The junction had 12 bases not matched to a gene; V was cut back by 6 bases and J by 8 bases. The CDR3 region is CASTRGGASTGELFF. The CDR3, as DNA: TGTGCCAGCACCCGGGGGGGTGCGTCCACTGGGGAGCTGTTTTTT.

This clonotype was observed a handful of times. The DNA for the CDR3 is TGCGCCAGCAGCTTGACCCCCACAGGGTTCACAGATACGCAGTATTTT. Protein: CASSLTPTGFTDTQYF. The chain couples TRBV5-1 to TRBJ2-3, with TRBD1 as a possible D gene (6 bases). The germline CDR1 and CDR2 sequences are SGHRS and YFSETQ. CDR3 length equals 16 residues. Trimming removed 1 base at V and 2 bases at J, with 14 bases between. The complete variable domain, with remaining parts taken from reference TRBV5-1 and TRBJ2-3, reads KAGVTQTPRYLIKTRGQQVTLSCSPISGHRSVSWYQQTPGQGLQFLFEYFSETQRNKGNFPGRFSGRQFSNSRSEMNVSTLELGDSALYLCASSLTPTGFTDTQYFGPGTRLTVL.

This clonotype was found many times. The chain is built from TRBV5-1 and TRBJ1-1; tentative D call: TRBD1 (5 bases). Germline CDR1 SGHRS, CDR2 YFSETQ. Trimming took off 2 bases at V and 7 bases at J, with 15 bases between the two ends. The CDR3 runs to 14 residues. The CDR3 DNA reads TGCGCCAGCAGCTTAACAGGCCCCCCGGGTGAAGCTTTCTTT. This translates into CASSLTGPPGEAFF.

A note on this clonotype: At one boundary the junction diverges from the germline segment, which might be a read error. The rearrangement links TRBV30 to TRBJ1-1; D is unclear. Germline loops: CDR1 GTSNPN, CDR2 SVGIG (reference sequence). CDR3 length: 13 amino acids. CDR3 region: CVWSEGLNTEAFF. The CDR3, as DNA: TGTGTCTGGAGTGAAGGTTTGAACACTGAAGCTTTCTTT.

This clonotype was seen a few times. The V call is TRBV7-2, the J call TRBJ2-7, with TRBD2 matching 11 bases. Losses at the gene ends were 2 bases for V and 4 bases for J; bases not matched to a gene: 7. Looked up from germline, CDR1 is SGHTA and CDR2 is FQGNSA. The CDR3 is 16 residues long. The CDR3 DNA follows: TGTGCCAGCAGCTTACGGCCTAGCGGGGGGTTATACGAGCAGTACTTC. Translated, it gives CASSLRPSGGLYEQYF.

This clonotype was counted between two and nine times. This chain uses TRBV6-9 with TRBJ2-3; 7 nucleotides match TRBD2. V shed 10 bases and J 2 bases; nucleotides not matched to a gene: 15. Per the germline V gene, CDR1 is MNHGY and CDR2 is SVAAGI. This CDR3 comprises 16 residues. CDR3 protein: CATSESREENTDTQYF. Written as DNA, the CDR3 is TGTGCCACCTCGGAAAGCCGGGAGGAAAACACAGATACGCAGTATTTT.